This T cell receptor beta chain was captured by sequencing in a study of T cell responses to AZD1222 COVID-19 vaccine. The overall study: Pooling covered second doses at about 4 or about 12 weeks. Notes on the study in general: Females outnumbered males among donors, who were mostly white British; clonal diversity was possibly underestimated. Variant regions that are unmutated are reportedly the target of nearly half of spike-specific TCRs.

V gave up 6 bases and J gave up 2 bases, with 13 bases separating them. The CDR3 contains 14 residues. CDR1 is MDHEN, CDR2 SYDVKM, per germline. Comment on this clone: What it binds is not known.

TCRdb's copy holds only in-frame clones and misses some; the assay was immunoSEQ multiplex PCR. The sample yields roughly 100,000 clones, about 88% seen once. The rearrangement links TRBV28 to TRBJ2-5, with D unclear. This clonotype originated in an adult in good health. Sample: peripheral blood, taken on day 0 of AZD1222 vaccination. CDR3 DNA sequence: TGTGCCAGCAGCCCCCCCTTATTTCAAGAGACCCAGTACTTC. This gives the protein CASSPPLFQETQYF.